This T cell receptor (beta chain) came from a study of T-cell memory formation after mild COVID-19. Study findings and constraints: Clones that contracted from day 15 to 85 had balanced CD4/CD8; later expanders were CD4+ biased.

Trimming stripped 0 bases from V and 4 bases from J, with 5 bases between. The germline CDR1 and CDR2 sequences are SGHNT and YENEEA. CDR3 length: 13 residues. From 5'RACE with constant-segment primers came TCR alpha and TCR beta cDNA libraries that carried sample barcodes and UMIs. TCRdb re-derived calls from the 5' RACE reads in MiXCR, one entry per CDR3 protein. The sample contains 150,000 to 200,000 distinct CDR3 sequences, roughly 20% of which appear only once. Regarding this clonotype: Its antigen is still unknown.

The chain carries TRBV11-3 and TRBJ2-3; D gene unclear. Sequencing was performed on PBMCs or a T cell subset sorted from them (not recorded which). The clonotype was recovered from a man aged 18-30 years who had mild COVID-19 (a few samples of this study predate the infection). Cell type and time point are not known. CDR3 region: CASSLEYSDTQYF. The DNA for the CDR3 is TGTGCCAGCAGCTTAGAGTACTCAGATACGCAGTATTTT.